Given below is one T cell receptor beta chain in context. The target antigen is unknown. The table came from immunoSEQ multiplex PCR; TCRdb's copy has only in-frame clones and leaves some out. Among approximately 280,000 clones listed, 88% were seen once. This sample stems from a study of cytomegalovirus exposure and HLA in healthy donors. CDR1 is SGHNT, CDR2 YENEEA, per germline. This CDR3 is built from 17 residues. Deletions cut 0 bases from V and 0 bases from J, with 11 bases between. The donors were part of the validation cohort, which consisted of about 120 subjects and was separate from the first cohort of several hundred subjects. Study conclusions and caveats: Reports credit the classifier with highly specific, highly sensitive diagnosis of cytomegalovirus status. There were some public TCRs occurring in many donors, but most TCR sequences were rare.

This chain links TRBV11-3 with TRBJ2-2; TRBD2 might be the D (6 bases). The sample comprised PBMCs. This clonotype originated in a woman younger than 30 in good health and CMV-seronegative. The CDR3 loop is CASSLERGISNTGELFF. DNA for the CDR3: TGTGCCAGCAGCTTAGAGCGGGGAATTTCGAACACCGGGGAGCTGTTTTTT.